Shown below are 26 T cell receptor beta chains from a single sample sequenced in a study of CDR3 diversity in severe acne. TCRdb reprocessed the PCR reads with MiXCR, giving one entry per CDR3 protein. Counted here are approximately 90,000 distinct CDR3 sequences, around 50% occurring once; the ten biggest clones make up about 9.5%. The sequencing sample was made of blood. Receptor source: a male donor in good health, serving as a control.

CDR3 in DNA: TGTGCCAGCAGCGTACAGGGGGCTGGTGGCTACACCTTC. Amino acid sequence: CASSVQGAGGYTF. The chain is built from TRBV7-8 and TRBJ1-2, with 9 bases matching TRBD1. Germline V gene data show CDR1 as SGHVS and CDR2 as FQNEAQ. The CDR3 totals 13 residues. The V gene end was trimmed by 5 bases and the J gene end by 7 bases; junction bases not matched to a gene: 5.

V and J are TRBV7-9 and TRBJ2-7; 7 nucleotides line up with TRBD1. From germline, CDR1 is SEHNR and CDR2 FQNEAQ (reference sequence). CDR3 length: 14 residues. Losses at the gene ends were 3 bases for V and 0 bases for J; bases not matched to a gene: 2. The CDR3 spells CASSFDRASYEQYF. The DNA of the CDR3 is TGTGCCAGCAGCTTCGACAGGGCCTCCTACGAGCAGTACTTC.

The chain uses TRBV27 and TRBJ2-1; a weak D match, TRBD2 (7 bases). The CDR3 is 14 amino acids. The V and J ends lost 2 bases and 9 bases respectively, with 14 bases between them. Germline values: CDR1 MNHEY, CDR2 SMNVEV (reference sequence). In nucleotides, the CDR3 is TGTGCCAGCAGTTTACCGGGGGGAGGGGGTGAGCAGTTCTTC. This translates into CASSLPGGGGEQFF.

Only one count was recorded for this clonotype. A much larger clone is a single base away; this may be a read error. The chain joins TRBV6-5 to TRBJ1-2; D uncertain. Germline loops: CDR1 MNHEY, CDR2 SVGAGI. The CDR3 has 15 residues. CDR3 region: CASGYSSHDHDGYTF. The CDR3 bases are TGTGCCAGCGGTTACTCGAGTCACGATCATGATGGCTACACCTTC.

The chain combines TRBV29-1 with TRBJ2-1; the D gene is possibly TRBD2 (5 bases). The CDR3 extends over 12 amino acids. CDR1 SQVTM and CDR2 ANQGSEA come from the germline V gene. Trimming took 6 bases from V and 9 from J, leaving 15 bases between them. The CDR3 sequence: CSVTLAVPEQFF. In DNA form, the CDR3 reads TGCAGCGTGACCCTAGCCGTACCTGAGCAGTTCTTC.

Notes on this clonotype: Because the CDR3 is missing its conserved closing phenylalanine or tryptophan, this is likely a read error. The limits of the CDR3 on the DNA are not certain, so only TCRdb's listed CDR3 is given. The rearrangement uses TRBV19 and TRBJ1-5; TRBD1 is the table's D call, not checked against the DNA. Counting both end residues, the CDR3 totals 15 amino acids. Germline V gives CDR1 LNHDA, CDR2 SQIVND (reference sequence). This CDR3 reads CASIIPPVLISPSMV.

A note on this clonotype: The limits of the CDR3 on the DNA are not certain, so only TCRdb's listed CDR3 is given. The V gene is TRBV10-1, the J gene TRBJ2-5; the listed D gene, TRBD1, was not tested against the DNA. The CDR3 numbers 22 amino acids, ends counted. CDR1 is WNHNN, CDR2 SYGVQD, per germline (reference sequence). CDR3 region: CASSESGTNNEKLFFGSGTQYF.

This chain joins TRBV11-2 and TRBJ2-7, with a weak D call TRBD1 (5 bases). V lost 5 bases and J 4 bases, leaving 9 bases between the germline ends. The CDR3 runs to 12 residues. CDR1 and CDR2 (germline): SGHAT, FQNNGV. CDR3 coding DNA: TGTGCCAGCAGCGCACAGGATTACGAGCAGTACTTC. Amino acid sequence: CASSAQDYEQYF. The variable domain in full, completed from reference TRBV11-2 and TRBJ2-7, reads EAGVAQSPRYKIIEKRQSVAFWCNPISGHATLYWYQQILGQGPKLLIQFQNNGVVDDSQLPKDRFSAERLKGVDSTLKIQPAKLEDSAVYLCASSAQDYEQYFGPGTRLTVT.

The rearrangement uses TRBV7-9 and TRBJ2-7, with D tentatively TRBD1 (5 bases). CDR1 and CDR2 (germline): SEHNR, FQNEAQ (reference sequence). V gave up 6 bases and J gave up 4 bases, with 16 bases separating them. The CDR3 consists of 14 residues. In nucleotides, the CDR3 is TGTGCCAGCAGTCAAACCGGCAGGGCGTACGAGCAGTACTTC. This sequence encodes CASSQTGRAYEQYF. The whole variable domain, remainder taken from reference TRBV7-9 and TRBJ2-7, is DTGVSQNPRHKITKRGQNVTFRCDPISEHNRLYWYRQTLGQGPEFLTYFQNEAQLEKSRLLSDRFSAERPKGSFSTLEIQRTEQGDSAMYLCASSQTGRAYEQYFGPGTRLTVT.

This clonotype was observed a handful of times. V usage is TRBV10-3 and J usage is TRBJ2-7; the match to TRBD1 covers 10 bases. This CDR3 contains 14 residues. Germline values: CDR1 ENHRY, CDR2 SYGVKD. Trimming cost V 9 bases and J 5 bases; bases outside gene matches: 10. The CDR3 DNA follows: TGTGCCATTAATCCGGGGACAGGGGACCACGAGCAGTACTTC. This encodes CAINPGTGDHEQYF.

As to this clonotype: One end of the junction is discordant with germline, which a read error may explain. CDR3 amino acids: CATSSGPYEQYF. The DNA of the CDR3 is TGTGCCACCAGCAGCGGCCCCTACGAGCAGTACTTC. This chain connects TRBV7-2 to TRBJ2-7, with D maybe TRBD2 (5 bases). The CDR3 has 12 amino acids. CDR1 and CDR2 (germline): SGHTA, FQGNSA.

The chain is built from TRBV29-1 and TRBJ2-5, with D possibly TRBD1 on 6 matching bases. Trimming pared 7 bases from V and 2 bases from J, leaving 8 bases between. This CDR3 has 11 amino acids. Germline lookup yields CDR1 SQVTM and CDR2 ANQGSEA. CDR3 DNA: TGCAGCGGAGGGGGACAAGAGACCCAGTACTTC. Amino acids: CSGGGQETQYF.

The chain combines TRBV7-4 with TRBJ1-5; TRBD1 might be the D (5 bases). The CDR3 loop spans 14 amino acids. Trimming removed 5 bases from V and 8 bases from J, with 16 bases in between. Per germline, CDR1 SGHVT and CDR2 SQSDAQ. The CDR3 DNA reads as TGTGCCAGCAGCCTCTCCCCTTGGGGGGAGCCCCAGCATTTT. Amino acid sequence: CASSLSPWGEPQHF.

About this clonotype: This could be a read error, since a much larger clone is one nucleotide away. Here the CDR3 reads CASSFEGLGEKLSF. The CDR3, as DNA: TGCGCCAGCAGCTTTGAGGGGTTAGGAGAAAAACTGTCTTTT. The chain recombines TRBV5-1 with TRBJ1-4; a weak D match, TRBD1 (5 bases). CDR1 SGHRS and CDR2 YFSETQ come from the germline V gene. This CDR3 region has 14 residues.

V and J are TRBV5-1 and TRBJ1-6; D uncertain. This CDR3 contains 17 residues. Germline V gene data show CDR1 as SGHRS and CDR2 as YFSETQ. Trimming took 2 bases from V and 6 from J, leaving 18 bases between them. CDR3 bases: TGCGCCAGCAGCTTTGGTCTGCCAGACCGTCTTAATTCACCCCTCCACTTT. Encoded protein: CASSFGLPDRLNSPLHF.

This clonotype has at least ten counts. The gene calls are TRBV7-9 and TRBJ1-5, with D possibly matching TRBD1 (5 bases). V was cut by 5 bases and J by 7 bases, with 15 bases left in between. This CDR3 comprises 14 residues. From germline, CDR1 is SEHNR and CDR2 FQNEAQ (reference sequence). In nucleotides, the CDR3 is TGTGCCAGCAGCCGGGGGGGGGGGGACCAGCCCCAGCATTTT. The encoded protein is CASSRGGGDQPQHF.

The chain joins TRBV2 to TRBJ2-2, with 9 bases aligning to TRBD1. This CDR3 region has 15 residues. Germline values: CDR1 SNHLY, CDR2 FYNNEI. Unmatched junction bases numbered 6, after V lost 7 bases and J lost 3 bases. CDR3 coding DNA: TGTGCCAGCAAAAAGGGACAGGGATACACCGGGGAGCTGTTTTTT. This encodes CASKKGQGYTGELFF.

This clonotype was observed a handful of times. The CDR3 protein is CASSGSYGYTF. The DNA of the CDR3 is TGTGCCAGCAGCGGTAGCTATGGCTACACCTTC. The chain uses TRBV25-1 and TRBJ1-2; D is unclear. The germline V and J ends were trimmed by 6 bases and 4 bases, with 6 bases remaining between them. Germline V gene lookup returns CDR1 MGHDK and CDR2 SYGVNS. The CDR3 totals 11 residues.

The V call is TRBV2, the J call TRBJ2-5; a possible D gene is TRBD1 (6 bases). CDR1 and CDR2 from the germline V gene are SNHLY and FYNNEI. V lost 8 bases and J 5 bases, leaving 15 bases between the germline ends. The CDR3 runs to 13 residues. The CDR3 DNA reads TGTGCCAGCCAATTAGGGGGTTCGGAGACCCAGTACTTC. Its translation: CASQLGGSETQYF.

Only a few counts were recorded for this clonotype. CDR3 nucleotide sequence: TGTGCCATCAGTTCCGGAGAAATAGGCGAGCAGTACTTC. Its protein product is CAISSGEIGEQYF. V gene TRBV10-3 combines with J gene TRBJ2-7; D ambiguous. Trimming removed 5 bases at V and 6 bases at J, with 14 bases between. The germline CDR1 and CDR2 sequences are ENHRY and SYGVKD. The CDR3 is 13 residues long.

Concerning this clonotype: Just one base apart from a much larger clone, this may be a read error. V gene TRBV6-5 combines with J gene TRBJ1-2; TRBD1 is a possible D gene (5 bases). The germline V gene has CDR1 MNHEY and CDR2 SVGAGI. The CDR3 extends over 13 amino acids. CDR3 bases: TGTGCCAGCAGTTACTCAGGGGATTATGGCCACACCTTC. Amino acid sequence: CASSYSGDYGHTF.

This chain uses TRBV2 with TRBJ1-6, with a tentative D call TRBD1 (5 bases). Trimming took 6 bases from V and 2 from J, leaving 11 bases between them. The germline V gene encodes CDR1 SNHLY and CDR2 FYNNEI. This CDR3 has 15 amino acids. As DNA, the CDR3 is TGTGCCAGCAGCTACTGGACACCCTATAATTCACCCCTCCACTTT. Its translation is CASSYWTPYNSPLHF.

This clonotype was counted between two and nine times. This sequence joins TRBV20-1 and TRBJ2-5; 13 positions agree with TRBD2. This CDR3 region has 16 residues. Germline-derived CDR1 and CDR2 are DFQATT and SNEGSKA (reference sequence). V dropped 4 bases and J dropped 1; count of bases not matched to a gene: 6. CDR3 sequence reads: CSANRLAGGSQETQYF. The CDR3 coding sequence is TGCAGTGCTAATCGACTAGCGGGGGGTTCCCAAGAGACCCAGTACTTC.

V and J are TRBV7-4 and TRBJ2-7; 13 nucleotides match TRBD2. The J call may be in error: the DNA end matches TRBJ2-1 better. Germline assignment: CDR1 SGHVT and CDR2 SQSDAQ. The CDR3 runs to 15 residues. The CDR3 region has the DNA TGTGCCAGCAGGGGGACTAGCGGGACTAGGGATGAGCAGTTCTTC. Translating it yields CASRGTSGTRDEQFF.

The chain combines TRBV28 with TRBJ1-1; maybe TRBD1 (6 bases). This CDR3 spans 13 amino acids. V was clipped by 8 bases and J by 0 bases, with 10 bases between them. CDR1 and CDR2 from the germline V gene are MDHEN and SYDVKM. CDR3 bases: TGTGCCAGCCAAGGACAGATGAACACTGAAGCTTTCTTT. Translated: CASQGQMNTEAFF. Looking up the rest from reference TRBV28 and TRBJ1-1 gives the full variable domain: DVKVTQSSRYLVKRTGEKVFLECVQDMDHENMFWYRQDPGLGLRLIYFSYDVKMKEKGDIPEGYSVSREKKERFSLILESASTNQTSMYLCASQGQMNTEAFFGQGTRLTVV.

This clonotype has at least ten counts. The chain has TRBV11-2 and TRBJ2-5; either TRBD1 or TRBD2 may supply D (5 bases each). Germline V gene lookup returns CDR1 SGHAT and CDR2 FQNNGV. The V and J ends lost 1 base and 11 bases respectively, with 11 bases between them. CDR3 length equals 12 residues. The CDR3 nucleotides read TGTGCCAGCAGCTTAGGGGACCTGGCACAGTACTTC. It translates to CASSLGDLAQYF.